The rows below give T cell receptor beta chains drawn from one sample of a study of PD-L1 blockade in urothelial cancer. Using immunoSEQ multiplex PCR, the repertoire was profiled, and TCRdb retains in-frame clones only, with some absent. The sample lists 37,000 or so clones; 82% were seen once. The sample was PBMCs, taken around atezolizumab (anti-PD-L1) treatment. These receptors were collected from a man aged 55 to 69 with urothelial cancer. Both conserved end residues are part of each CDR3. D genes are given only for firm matches. Rows may omit the clone size; those that give it use once, few, many or a size class.

j_call | clone_size | d_call | v_call | cdr3_aa | cdr3_nt
TRBJ1-4 | NA | TRBD1 | TRBV7-6 | CASSSWTGEKLFF | TGTGCCAGCAGCTCCTGGACAGGGGAAAAACTGTTTTTT
TRBJ2-3 | NA | TRBD2 | TRBV19 | CASSMTSGVLDTQYF | TGTGCCAGTAGTATGACTAGCGGGGTGTTAGATACGCAGTATTTT
TRBJ1-5 | few | TRBD1 | TRBV18 | CASSPGQGGNQPQHF | TGTGCCAGCTCACCGGGACAGGGGGGCAATCAGCCCCAGCATTTT
TRBJ2-1 | NA | NA | TRBV14 | CASSLRKGLNYNEQFF | TGTGCCAGCAGCCTTCGGAAGGGACTTAACTACAATGAGCAGTTCTTC
TRBJ2-7 | NA | NA | TRBV6-1 | CASSEARQGLSYEQYF | TGTGCCAGCAGTGAAGCGCGACAGGGACTCTCCTACGAGCAGTACTTC
TRBJ2-1 | NA | TRBD1 | TRBV4-1 | CASSQGTQGRYDEQFF | TGCGCCAGCAGCCAAGGTACACAGGGGCGTTATGATGAGCAGTTCTTC
TRBJ2-2 | NA | TRBD2 | TRBV5-8 | CASSFDRDYPSGELFF | TGTGCCAGCAGCTTTGACCGGGACTACCCATCCGGGGAGCTGTTTTTT
TRBJ2-7 | NA | TRBD1 | TRBV6-1 | CASSEGGTEAYEQYF | TGTGCCAGCAGTGAAGGGGGGACAGAAGCCTACGAGCAGTACTTC
TRBJ2-1 | NA | TRBD2 | TRBV5-1 | CASSISYLAGGNEQFF | TGCGCCAGCAGTATTTCTTATCTGGCGGGGGGCAATGAGCAGTTCTTC
TRBJ1-1 | once | NA | TRBV6-1 | CASSVGAEWILTEAFF | TGTGCCAGCAGTGTAGGCGCGGAGTGGATCTTGACTGAAGCTTTCTTT
TRBJ1-4 | NA | NA | TRBV28 | CASSFGQINEKLFF | TGTGCCAGCAGTTTTGGACAGATTAATGAAAAACTGTTTTTT
TRBJ1-1 | NA | NA | TRBV29-1 | CSVERGRVTEAFF | TGCAGCGTTGAAAGGGGCAGGGTCACTGAAGCTTTCTTT
TRBJ1-2 | NA | NA | TRBV10-3 | CAIRAPGEAQYGYTF | TGTGCCATCAGAGCTCCCGGGGAGGCCCAATATGGCTACACCTTC
TRBJ1-2 | NA | NA | TRBV6-5 | CASSYSGADYGYTF | TGTGCCAGCAGTTACTCGGGGGCGGACTATGGCTACACCTTC
TRBJ2-7 | NA | NA | TRBV30 | CAWRRGISYEQYF | TGTGCCTGGAGGCGGGGAATTTCCTACGAGCAGTACTTC
TRBJ1-6 | NA | NA | TRBV5-1 | CASSLDAGLTNSPLHF | TGCGCCAGCAGCTTGGATGCAGGGTTAACAAACTCACCCCTCCACTTT
TRBJ2-1 | NA | TRBD1 | TRBV9 | CASSPGQGPYNEQFF | TGTGCCAGCAGCCCGGGACAGGGGCCCTACAATGAGCAGTTCTTC
TRBJ2-6 | NA | TRBD2 | TRBV19 | CASSIRGESYSGANVLTF | TGTGCCAGTAGTATACGGGGGGAGAGTTACTCTGGGGCCAACGTCCTGACTTTC
TRBJ1-1 | NA | TRBD1 | TRBV5-4 | CASSPGQGYWGTEAFF | TGTGCCAGCAGCCCAGGACAGGGGTATTGGGGCACTGAAGCTTTCTTT
TRBJ1-2 | NA | NA | TRBV5-4 | CASSSPSPSGYTF | TGTGCCAGCAGCTCGCCTTCCCCGAGCGGCTACACCTTC
TRBJ1-2 | NA | TRBD1 | TRBV28 | CASSRDRDFDGYTF | TGTGCCAGCAGTCGAGACAGGGATTTCGATGGCTACACCTTC
TRBJ1-1 | NA | TRBD1 | TRBV2 | CASRDRGRFLNTEAFF | TGTGCCAGCAGGGACAGGGGGCGATTCTTGAACACTGAAGCTTTCTTT
TRBJ1-1 | NA | NA | TRBV6-6 | CASSYNGVNTEAFF | TGTGCCAGCAGTTACAACGGAGTGAACACTGAAGCTTTCTTT
TRBJ2-5 | NA | NA | TRBV7-6 | CASSLGPTIKETQYF | TGTGCCAGCAGCTTAGGTCCGACTATTAAAGAGACCCAGTACTTC
TRBJ2-5 | NA | TRBD1 | TRBV5-1 | CASSLTGGQETQYF | TGCGCCAGCAGCTTGACAGGGGGCCAGGAGACCCAGTACTTC
TRBJ1-5 | NA | NA | TRBV7-9 | CASSRASDGNQPQHF | TGTGCCAGCAGCCGCGCCAGTGACGGGAATCAGCCCCAGCATTTT
TRBJ2-3 | NA | TRBD2 | TRBV7-6 | CASSLGVAGETDTQYF | TGTGCCAGCAGCTTAGGCGTAGCGGGGGAAACAGATACGCAGTATTTT
TRBJ2-4 | few | NA | TRBV11-2 | CASSLYPAGAKNIQYF | TGTGCCAGCAGCTTATATCCAGCCGGGGCCAAAAACATTCAGTACTTC
TRBJ2-2 | NA | TRBD2 | TRBV6-1 | CASSGGLAVSGAGELFF | TGTGCCAGCAGTGGGGGACTAGCAGTATCCGGCGCCGGGGAGCTGTTTTTT
TRBJ2-5 | NA | TRBD1 | TRBV27 | CASRESDRGRGETQYF | TGTGCCAGCAGGGAATCGGACAGGGGGCGCGGTGAGACCCAGTACTTC
TRBJ1-1 | NA | NA | TRBV5-6 | CASSFFGPNTEAFF | TGTGCCAGCAGCTTTTTCGGTCCTAACACTGAAGCTTTCTTT
TRBJ2-1 | NA | NA | TRBV7-2 | CASSLLAYNEQFF | TGTGCCAGCAGCTTACTAGCGTACAATGAGCAGTTCTTC
TRBJ2-7 | NA | NA | TRBV2 | CASSEGVGGSYEQYF | TGTGCCAGCAGTGAGGGAGTGGGGGGTTCGTACGAGCAGTACTTC
TRBJ2-1 | NA | TRBD1 | TRBV27 | CASRDRGLGYNEQFF | TGTGCCAGCAGAGACAGGGGGCTTGGGTACAATGAGCAGTTCTTC
TRBJ1-2 | NA | NA | TRBV7-3 | CASSSVTGGGYTF | TGTGCCAGCAGCTCGGTTACCGGAGGGGGCTACACCTTC
TRBJ1-1 | few | TRBD1 | TRBV7-9 | CASSLAGQGLNTEAFF | TGTGCCAGCAGCTTAGCGGGACAGGGGTTGAACACTGAAGCTTTCTTT
TRBJ1-1 | NA | NA | TRBV5-1 | CASSLDRNTEAFF | TGCGCCAGCAGCTTGGACAGGAACACTGAAGCTTTCTTT
TRBJ2-1 | NA | NA | TRBV21-1 | CASSNFGFSYNEQFF | TGTGCCAGCAGCAATTTTGGCTTCTCCTACAATGAGCAGTTCTTC
TRBJ2-7 | NA | NA | TRBV14 | CASSQGNRVHEQYF | TGTGCCAGCAGCCAAGGGAACAGGGTCCACGAGCAGTACTTC
TRBJ1-2 | NA | NA | TRBV30 | CAWSVSWGHGYTF | TGTGCCTGGAGTGTTTCATGGGGGCACGGCTACACCTTC
TRBJ1-5 | NA | TRBD1 | TRBV2 | CASSEDRGYNQPQHF | TGTGCCAGCAGTGAAGACAGGGGGTACAATCAGCCCCAGCATTTT
TRBJ2-7 | NA | TRBD2 | TRBV18 | CASSPKLAGLSYEQYF | TGTGCCAGCTCACCAAAACTAGCGGGGCTCTCCTACGAGCAGTACTTC
TRBJ1-4 | NA | NA | TRBV28 | CASSLTNEKLFF | TGTGCCAGCAGTCTCACTAATGAAAAACTGTTTTTT
TRBJ2-1 | NA | NA | TRBV7-6 | CASSLARTPYNEQFF | TGTGCCAGCAGCTTAGCGAGGACTCCCTACAATGAGCAGTTCTTC
TRBJ1-2 | NA | TRBD1 | TRBV5-1 | CASTKGADSNYGYTF | TGCGCCAGCACAAAGGGGGCGGATTCTAACTATGGCTACACCTTC
TRBJ2-7 | few | TRBD1 | TRBV5-6 | CASSLGGQGDYEQYF | TGTGCCAGCAGCCTGGGCGGACAGGGTGATTACGAGCAGTACTTC
TRBJ1-6 | NA | NA | TRBV18 | CASSPETSPGTLFWQGSPLHF | TGTGCCAGCTCACCCGAGACATCCCCCGGAACCCTATTTTGGCAAGGTTCACCCCTCCACTTT
TRBJ2-3 | NA | NA | TRBV5-1 | CASSISPLPDTQYF | TGCGCCAGCAGCATCAGTCCCCTGCCAGATACGCAGTATTTT
TRBJ2-7 | NA | TRBD1 | TRBV6-6 | CASSSQGVDEQYF | TGTGCCAGCAGTTCCCAGGGGGTCGACGAGCAGTACTTC